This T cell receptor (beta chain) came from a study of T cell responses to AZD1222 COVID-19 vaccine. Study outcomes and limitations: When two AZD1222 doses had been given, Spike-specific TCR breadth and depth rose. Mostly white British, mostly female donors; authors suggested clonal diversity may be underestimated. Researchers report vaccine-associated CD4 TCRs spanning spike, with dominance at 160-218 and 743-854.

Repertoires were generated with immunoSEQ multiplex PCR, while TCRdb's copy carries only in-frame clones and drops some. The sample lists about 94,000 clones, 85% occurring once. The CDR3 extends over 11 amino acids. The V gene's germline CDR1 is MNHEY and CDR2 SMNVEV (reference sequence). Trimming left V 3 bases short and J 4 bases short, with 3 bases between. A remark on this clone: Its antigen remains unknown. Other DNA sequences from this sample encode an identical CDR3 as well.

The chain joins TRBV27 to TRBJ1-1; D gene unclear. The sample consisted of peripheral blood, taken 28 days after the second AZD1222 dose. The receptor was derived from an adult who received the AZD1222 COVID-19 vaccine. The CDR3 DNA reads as TGTGCCAGCAGTTTTGGCACTGAAGCTTTCTTT. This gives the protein CASSFGTEAFF.